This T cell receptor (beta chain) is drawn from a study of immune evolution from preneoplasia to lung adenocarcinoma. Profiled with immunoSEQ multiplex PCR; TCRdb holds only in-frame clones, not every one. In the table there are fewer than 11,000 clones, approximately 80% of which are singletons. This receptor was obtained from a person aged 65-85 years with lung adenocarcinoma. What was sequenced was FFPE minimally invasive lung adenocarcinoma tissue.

DNA of the CDR3: TGTGCCAGCAGGTTATACAGGTCGGCCGATGGGGCCAAAAACATTCAGTACTTC. This gives the protein CASRLYRSADGAKNIQYF. The chain recombines TRBV5-5 with TRBJ2-4; tentatively, D is TRBD1 (5 bases). CDR3 size: 18 residues. The V end was cut by 5 bases, the J end by 1 base, with 22 bases between. Looked up from germline, CDR1 is SGHKS and CDR2 is YYEKEE (reference sequence).